This TCR beta chain was recovered during a study of response to subunit inactivated influenza vaccine (dated by TCRdb to the late 2010s). As for the study more broadly: Deep quantitative profiling of the T cell receptor repertoire was used in the study to follow responses to a trivalent subunit inactivated influenza vaccine.

General conclusions and limits of the study: According to the authors, only a limited number of new T cells may be recruited by each seasonal influenza vaccination.

The method was RT-PCR. Sequencing was carried out with an Illumina HiSeq 2500. TCRdb redid the processing of the public reads, applying fastp at Q25 and MiXCR, and retained in-frame beta chains. Entries are consolidated by CDR3 protein sequence, retaining the most common genes and DNA. The sample table shows 650,000 to 700,000 distinct CDR3 sequences, and 15% to 17% are seen once. The top ten constitute approximately 10% of the sample. Regarding this clonotype: No antigen is known for it. The sample holds no much larger clone one base away, and base qualities are not on file.

Germline trimming: 6 bases from V, 11 bases from J; junction bases outside gene matches: 9. From the cysteine through the phenylalanine, the CDR3 covers 11 amino acids. Of the read, only the CDR3 DNA is kept; its 33 bases are in frame from base 1. The CDR1 and CDR2 encoded by the germline V gene (reference sequence) are DFQATT and SNEGSKA. The receptor comes from a man in his fifties who received an inactivated influenza vaccine. Donor details come from another sample of the same person, matched by shared clones. The source was PBMCs from blood, collected 11 to 12 days after vaccination. The chain is assembled from TRBV20-1 and TRBJ2-7; a stretch of 8 junction bases matches TRBD1. The nucleotide sequence reads TGCAGTGCCAACAATGACAGGGGAGAGTACTTC. This is translated as CSANNDRGEYF.